A selection of T cell receptor beta chains follows, all from one sample in a study of blood T cells in healthy people across ages. TCRdb redid the calling of the 5' RACE reads with MiXCR, one entry per CDR3 protein. This table has around 1,900,000 distinct CDR3 sequences, roughly 43% appearing once. The specimen was blood. The receptors shown here come from a human donor in good health. Both conserved end residues are part of each CDR3. Each record gives: clone size, V gene, J gene, D gene, CDR3 DNA, CDR3 protein. D genes are given only for firm matches. The size of a clone is reported for some rows only, either as once, few or many, or as a class for expanded clones.

abundance: -
v_gene: TRBV4-3
j_gene: TRBJ2-7
d_gene: -
CDR3nt: TGCGCCAGCAGCCAAGATATGGGGTCCTACGAGCAGTACTTC
CDR3aa: CASSQDMGSYEQYF

abundance: once
v_gene: TRBV20-1
j_gene: TRBJ2-7
d_gene: TRBD2
CDR3nt: TGCAGTGCTAGGGTCCCGGGACTACCCGCCTACGAGCAGTACTTC
CDR3aa: CSARVPGLPAYEQYF

abundance: -
v_gene: TRBV20-1
j_gene: TRBJ2-1
d_gene: TRBD2
CDR3nt: TGCAGTGCTAGAGATAGGGCTAGCGGGAATGAGCAGTTCTTC
CDR3aa: CSARDRASGNEQFF

abundance: -
v_gene: TRBV11-3
j_gene: TRBJ2-3
d_gene: TRBD2
CDR3nt: TGTGCCAGCAGCGCCGGGACTACATTGACAATTGATACGCAGTATTTT
CDR3aa: CASSAGTTLTIDTQYF

abundance: few
v_gene: TRBV29-1
j_gene: TRBJ2-7
d_gene: TRBD1
CDR3nt: TGCAGCGTTAGCTCCGGGACAGGGGAGTGGACCTACGAGCAGTACTTC
CDR3aa: CSVSSGTGEWTYEQYF

abundance: many
v_gene: TRBV6-5
j_gene: TRBJ2-5
d_gene: TRBD2
CDR3nt: TGTGCCAGCAGTACGGGACTAGCGGAGGCAGAGACCCAGTACTTC
CDR3aa: CASSTGLAEAETQYF

abundance: -
v_gene: TRBV28
j_gene: TRBJ1-2
d_gene: TRBD1
CDR3nt: TGTGCCAGCCTTCCCCGGGACAGAGGTTATGGCTACACCTTC
CDR3aa: CASLPRDRGYGYTF

abundance: -
v_gene: TRBV11-3
j_gene: TRBJ2-7
d_gene: -
CDR3nt: TGTGCCAGCAACACGGGCCTTCGGAGGGAGCAGTACTTC
CDR3aa: CASNTGLRREQYF

abundance: few
v_gene: TRBV12-3/TRBV12-4
j_gene: TRBJ2-3
d_gene: -
CDR3nt: TGTGCCAGCAGTTTTGCAGGTTTAACAGATACGCAGTATTTT
CDR3aa: CASSFAGLTDTQYF

abundance: few
v_gene: TRBV5-1
j_gene: TRBJ1-2
d_gene: -
CDR3nt: TGCGCCAGCAGCTTGGTTAGGTCGGGGGCCGCGACTTATGGCTACACCTTC
CDR3aa: CASSLVRSGAATYGYTF

abundance: -
v_gene: TRBV20-1
j_gene: TRBJ2-2
d_gene: -
CDR3nt: TGCAGTGCTAGAAGGACTCATCAGGACGTCGGGGAGCTGTTTTTT
CDR3aa: CSARRTHQDVGELFF

abundance: -
v_gene: TRBV28
j_gene: TRBJ1-6
d_gene: -
CDR3nt: TGTGCCAGCAGTCTACCCCAGATAAGTTCACCCCTCCACTTT
CDR3aa: CASSLPQISSPLHF

abundance: -
v_gene: TRBV9
j_gene: TRBJ2-1
d_gene: -
CDR3nt: TGTGCCAGCAGCGCTGGACTCCCGGCCGATGAGCAGTTCTTC
CDR3aa: CASSAGLPADEQFF

abundance: few
v_gene: TRBV11-3
j_gene: TRBJ2-5
d_gene: TRBD1
CDR3nt: TGTGCCAGCAGCTATCCCTGGGACAGCCTCCAAGAGACCCAGTACTTC
CDR3aa: CASSYPWDSLQETQYF

abundance: -
v_gene: TRBV20-1
j_gene: TRBJ2-1
d_gene: TRBD1
CDR3nt: TGCAGTGCTAGTACTTGGGGACAGGGTAGGGATGAGCAGTTCTTC
CDR3aa: CSASTWGQGRDEQFF

abundance: -
v_gene: TRBV5-6
j_gene: TRBJ2-7
d_gene: -
CDR3nt: TGTGCCAGCAGCTTGATTCTGGAGCAGTACTTC
CDR3aa: CASSLILEQYF

abundance: few
v_gene: TRBV12-3/TRBV12-4
j_gene: TRBJ1-4
d_gene: -
CDR3nt: TGTGCCAGCAGTTTAACAGGGTCAACTAATGAAAAACTGTTTTTT
CDR3aa: CASSLTGSTNEKLFF

abundance: -
v_gene: TRBV20-1
j_gene: TRBJ1-4
d_gene: -
CDR3nt: TGCAGTGCTAGGCACGACGTAGAGGGTGAAAAACTGTTTTTT
CDR3aa: CSARHDVEGEKLFF

abundance: -
v_gene: TRBV29-1
j_gene: TRBJ2-2
d_gene: -
CDR3nt: TGCAGCGTTTCTCTTTATCGGGGGGCCTCCACCGGGGAGCTGTTTTTT
CDR3aa: CSVSLYRGASTGELFF

abundance: -
v_gene: TRBV20-1
j_gene: TRBJ2-1
d_gene: TRBD2
CDR3nt: TGCAGTGCTAGAGATGTATGGCGGGAGAGCTCCTACAATGAGCAGTTCTTC
CDR3aa: CSARDVWRESSYNEQFF

abundance: many
v_gene: TRBV7-2
j_gene: TRBJ1-2
d_gene: -
CDR3nt: TGTGCCAGCAGCTTGGGCCCAACTGGGGGCTATGGCTACACCTTC
CDR3aa: CASSLGPTGGYGYTF

abundance: once
v_gene: TRBV28
j_gene: TRBJ1-2
d_gene: -
CDR3nt: TGTGCCAGCAGTTCCCCAGGGGAGGGGAACTATGGCTACACCTTC
CDR3aa: CASSSPGEGNYGYTF

abundance: -
v_gene: TRBV7-2
j_gene: TRBJ2-7
d_gene: -
CDR3nt: TGTGCCAGCAGCGTAATGCCGGGACCTACCTACGAGCAGTACTTC
CDR3aa: CASSVMPGPTYEQYF

abundance: few
v_gene: TRBV29-1
j_gene: TRBJ1-2
d_gene: -
CDR3nt: TGCAGCGTTGGGGCGATGGGCTCCAACTATGGCTACACCTTC
CDR3aa: CSVGAMGSNYGYTF

abundance: -
v_gene: TRBV7-9
j_gene: TRBJ1-2
d_gene: TRBD1
CDR3nt: TGTGCCAGCAGCCCCATGGGACAGGGGAACCTCTATGGCTACACCTTC
CDR3aa: CASSPMGQGNLYGYTF

abundance: -
v_gene: TRBV28
j_gene: TRBJ1-1
d_gene: TRBD1
CDR3nt: TGTGCCAGCAGTTTGGACAGGCCCTTCGTCGGCACTGAAGCTTTCTTT
CDR3aa: CASSLDRPFVGTEAFF

abundance: few
v_gene: TRBV7-8
j_gene: TRBJ2-3
d_gene: TRBD1
CDR3nt: TGTGCCGGCAGCTTTCCCCAGGGGGCGGCAGATACGCAGTATTTT
CDR3aa: CAGSFPQGAADTQYF

abundance: -
v_gene: TRBV2
j_gene: TRBJ1-2
d_gene: TRBD1
CDR3nt: TGTGCCAGCAGATTGGAGACAGGGGGCATCTATGGCTACACCTTC
CDR3aa: CASRLETGGIYGYTF

abundance: -
v_gene: TRBV3-1
j_gene: TRBJ2-7
d_gene: -
CDR3nt: TGTGCCAGCAGCCAAGTAAATCTGGGGAGCATGGGGAGGAGCTCCTACGAGCAGTACTTC
CDR3aa: CASSQVNLGSMGRSSYEQYF

abundance: few
v_gene: TRBV15
j_gene: TRBJ2-1
d_gene: TRBD2
CDR3nt: TGTGCCACCAGCGGGGCCCCTAGCGGCACCTACAATGAGCAGTTCTTC
CDR3aa: CATSGAPSGTYNEQFF

abundance: -
v_gene: TRBV12-3/TRBV12-4
j_gene: TRBJ2-3
d_gene: -
CDR3nt: TGTGCCAGCAGGATAACAGATGTGCAGTATTTT
CDR3aa: CASRITDVQYF

abundance: few
v_gene: TRBV6-4
j_gene: TRBJ2-6
d_gene: -
CDR3nt: TGTGCCAGCAGACGGGACGGAATCTCTGGGGCCAACGTCCTGACTTTC
CDR3aa: CASRRDGISGANVLTF

abundance: -
v_gene: TRBV20-1
j_gene: TRBJ1-2
d_gene: -
CDR3nt: TGCAGTGCTAGCTCGCCAGGGAATAAGAGGAACTATGGCTACACCTTC
CDR3aa: CSASSPGNKRNYGYTF

abundance: -
v_gene: TRBV3-1
j_gene: TRBJ2-4
d_gene: TRBD2
CDR3nt: TGTGCCAGCAGCCCTGGACCAGCGGGGGAGCAGTACTTC
CDR3aa: CASSPGPAGEQYF

abundance: -
v_gene: TRBV9
j_gene: TRBJ2-6
d_gene: TRBD1
CDR3nt: TGTGCCAGCAGCGCGACAGGGACAGCCAACGTCCTGACTTTC
CDR3aa: CASSATGTANVLTF

abundance: few
v_gene: TRBV29-1
j_gene: TRBJ2-5
d_gene: -
CDR3nt: TGCAGCGTTGAAGTAACTAGCCAAGAGACCCAGTACTTC
CDR3aa: CSVEVTSQETQYF

abundance: few
v_gene: TRBV5-1
j_gene: TRBJ2-7
d_gene: -
CDR3nt: TGCGCCAGCAGCTTGGGGCCCCAGGGGACCTACGAGCAGTACTTC
CDR3aa: CASSLGPQGTYEQYF

abundance: -
v_gene: TRBV20-1
j_gene: TRBJ2-1
d_gene: -
CDR3nt: TGCAGTGGGGAAATCGGGATTGAGCAGTTCTTC
CDR3aa: CSGEIGIEQFF

abundance: -
v_gene: TRBV7-2
j_gene: TRBJ2-3
d_gene: -
CDR3nt: TGTGCCAGCAGCTCTAAGGGGGGTTTAGATACGCAGTATTTT
CDR3aa: CASSSKGGLDTQYF

abundance: few
v_gene: TRBV20-1
j_gene: TRBJ2-1
d_gene: -
CDR3nt: TGCAGTGCTAGGTCAGGGTACAATGAGCAGTTCTTC
CDR3aa: CSARSGYNEQFF

abundance: few
v_gene: TRBV12-3/TRBV12-4
j_gene: TRBJ2-1
d_gene: TRBD1
CDR3nt: TGTGCCAGCAGCTACCCGACTGGCGGGACAGGTCGATACAATGAGCAGTTCTTC
CDR3aa: CASSYPTGGTGRYNEQFF

abundance: -
v_gene: TRBV30
j_gene: TRBJ2-6
d_gene: -
CDR3nt: TGTGCCTGGAGTGTACCGGTAACCGGGGCCAACGTCCTGACTTTC
CDR3aa: CAWSVPVTGANVLTF

abundance: once
v_gene: TRBV11-3
j_gene: TRBJ2-1
d_gene: TRBD2
CDR3nt: TGTGCCAGCAGCCCCTCGGTTAGCGGGGGGCCCTATGAGCAGTTCTTC
CDR3aa: CASSPSVSGGPYEQFF

abundance: -
v_gene: TRBV7-8
j_gene: TRBJ2-7
d_gene: TRBD2
CDR3nt: TGTGCCAGCAGCTTAGTCGGGACTAGCGGGGAAGACGAGCAGTACTTC
CDR3aa: CASSLVGTSGEDEQYF

abundance: -
v_gene: TRBV7-2
j_gene: TRBJ1-2
d_gene: -
CDR3nt: TGTGCCAGCAGCACTGTGGAGCAACGCAACTATGGCTACACCTTC
CDR3aa: CASSTVEQRNYGYTF

abundance: few
v_gene: TRBV12-3/TRBV12-4
j_gene: TRBJ2-1
d_gene: TRBD2
CDR3nt: TGTGCCAGCAGTTTTTATTTTCTAGCGGGGGTAAATGAGCAGTTCTTC
CDR3aa: CASSFYFLAGVNEQFF

abundance: once
v_gene: TRBV4-3
j_gene: TRBJ1-2
d_gene: -
CDR3nt: TGCGCCAGCAGCCCAAGGACAGAACAACACTATGGCTACACCTTC
CDR3aa: CASSPRTEQHYGYTF

abundance: few
v_gene: TRBV3-1
j_gene: TRBJ2-5
d_gene: -
CDR3nt: TGTGCCAGCAGCCAACAATGGGAGACCCAGTACTTC
CDR3aa: CASSQQWETQYF

abundance: -
v_gene: TRBV20-1
j_gene: TRBJ2-7
d_gene: TRBD1
CDR3nt: TGCAGTGCTAGGCGGACAGGCCTGGCCTACGAGCAGTACTTC
CDR3aa: CSARRTGLAYEQYF

abundance: -
v_gene: TRBV4-1
j_gene: TRBJ2-1
d_gene: TRBD2
CDR3nt: TGCGCCAGCAGCCGACGTGGACTAGCGGGGATGTACAATGAGCAGTTCTTC
CDR3aa: CASSRRGLAGMYNEQFF

abundance: few
v_gene: TRBV9
j_gene: TRBJ1-5
d_gene: -
CDR3nt: TGTGCCAGCAGCGTAGGGGGGTACAATCAGCCCCAGCATTTT
CDR3aa: CASSVGGYNQPQHF

abundance: -
v_gene: TRBV6-5
j_gene: TRBJ2-1
d_gene: -
CDR3nt: TGTGCCAGCTCCGAGGGGGGGGGAGGCTACAATGAGCAGTTCTTC
CDR3aa: CASSEGGGGYNEQFF

abundance: -
v_gene: TRBV7-3
j_gene: TRBJ1-2
d_gene: TRBD1
CDR3nt: TGTGCCAGCAGCTCAAACAGGGGAAACGGCTACACCTTC
CDR3aa: CASSSNRGNGYTF

abundance: -
v_gene: TRBV7-8
j_gene: TRBJ2-3
d_gene: -
CDR3nt: TGTGCCAGCAGCACGGGGTCTGGTGGGCAGTATTTT
CDR3aa: CASSTGSGGQYF

abundance: many
v_gene: TRBV20-1
j_gene: TRBJ2-7
d_gene: -
CDR3nt: TGCAGTGCTAGTTTGGACAACAGTTTCTACGAGCAGTACTTC
CDR3aa: CSASLDNSFYEQYF

abundance: -
v_gene: TRBV5-5
j_gene: TRBJ1-6
d_gene: TRBD1
CDR3nt: TGTGCCAGCAGGACAGGGCATAATTCACCCCTCCACTTT
CDR3aa: CASRTGHNSPLHF

abundance: few
v_gene: TRBV6-6
j_gene: TRBJ1-2
d_gene: TRBD1
CDR3nt: TGTGCCAGCAGTTACAACCGGGACAGGGTTACTGGCTACACCTTC
CDR3aa: CASSYNRDRVTGYTF

abundance: -
v_gene: TRBV29-1
j_gene: TRBJ1-2
d_gene: -
CDR3nt: TGCAGCGTTGTGCCGACCGCCGGGACAAGCCTTCCGAGCTACACCTTC
CDR3aa: CSVVPTAGTSLPSYTF

abundance: -
v_gene: TRBV4-2
j_gene: TRBJ2-7
d_gene: -
CDR3nt: TGTGCCAGCAGCCTCCGCCAAGGAATCGACGAGCAGTACTTC
CDR3aa: CASSLRQGIDEQYF